The 25 T cell receptor beta chains below come from one sample, sequenced in a study of blood T cell repertoires in COVID-19 (TCRdb year 2020). Library prep was done by the immunoSEQ multiplex PCR assay. The table was pulled from immuneACCESS by TCRdb, which kept in-frame rearrangements only. Such tables lose some clones; where checked, under half of the loss comes from unresolved V genes, and the rest has no known cause. For this sample the table gives approximately 6,600 clones, of which 85% to 90% were detected only once. The ten largest clonotypes hold less than 5% of the sample. Sequenced sample: peripheral blood. The receptor set was obtained from an elderly man with active COVID-19.

This clone was picked up a small number of times. V is TRBV29-1 and J is TRBJ2-7; 9 bases align to TRBD1. With V trimmed by 6 bases and J by 3 bases, 3 bases remained unmatched. CDR1 is SQVTM and CDR2 is ANQGSEA in the germline V gene. This CDR3 contains 12 residues. CDR3 nucleotide sequence: TGCAGCGTACAGGGGGCCAACTACGAGCAGTACTTC. This translates into CSVQGANYEQYF.

The genes are TRBV5-1 and TRBJ1-1, with 7 positions matching TRBD1. CDR1 SGHRS and CDR2 YFSETQ come from the germline V gene. V shed 6 bases and J 4 bases; nucleotides not matched to a gene: 18. This CDR3 region has 17 residues. The CDR3 nucleotides read TGCGCCAGCAAGCAAGGGTACGGGGACAGATCTCTCACTGAAGCTTTCTTT. It specifies CASKQGYGDRSLTEAFF.

This clone was observed a single time. The DNA for the CDR3 is TGTGCTAGTAAGCTAGCGGGTGCCTACGAGCAGTACTTC. As protein: CASKLAGAYEQYF. The V gene is TRBV12-5, the J gene TRBJ2-7; 8 nucleotides line up with TRBD2. The CDR3 length is 13 residues. CDR1 and CDR2 (germline): LGHNT, FRNRAP. Trimming cost V 8 bases and J 2 bases; bases outside gene matches: 5.

The V gene is TRBV18, the J gene TRBJ2-3, with D unclear. The CDR3 runs to 14 residues. V was trimmed by 5 bases and J by 0 bases, leaving 9 bases between them. Looked up from germline, CDR1 is KGHSH and CDR2 is LQKENI. This CDR3 reads CASSYTASTDTQYF. The CDR3 DNA reads TGTGCCAGCTCATATACAGCTAGCACAGATACGCAGTATTTT.

This chain uses TRBV5-6 with TRBJ2-7; 9 bases are a match to TRBD2. Germline assignment: CDR1 SGHDT and CDR2 YYEEEE. The CDR3 runs 15 residues. Germline trimming cut 2 bases from V and 4 bases from J; bases unmatched to any gene: 7. The CDR3 DNA reads as TGTGCCAGCAGCTTTGGGAGCGGGAGGAGGTACGAGCAGTACTTC. Amino acids: CASSFGSGRRYEQYF.

The chain links TRBV7-2 to TRBJ2-7; 9 bases fit TRBD1. There are 12 residues in the CDR3. V shed 3 bases and J 12 bases; nucleotides not matched to a gene: 6. Germline V gene sequence: CDR1 SGHTA, CDR2 FQGNSA. CDR3 nucleotide sequence: TGTGCCAGCAGCTTCAGCGGGACAGGGTCGTACTTC. Protein sequence: CASSFSGTGSYF.

The rearrangement joins TRBV6-2 or TRBV6-3 to TRBJ1-1, with 9 bases aligning to TRBD1. The germline V gene encodes CDR1 MNHEY and CDR2 SVGEGT. The CDR3 runs to 11 residues. Trimming took 5 bases from V and 9 from J; bases not matched to a gene: 1. CDR3 residues: CASSNRGQAFF. CDR3 DNA: TGTGCCAGCAGTAACAGGGGGCAAGCTTTCTTT.

The rearrangement links TRBV27 to TRBJ2-3; 14 nucleotides line up with TRBD2. Germline V gives CDR1 MNHEY, CDR2 SMNVEV (reference sequence). The length of the CDR3 is 18 residues. The V and J ends lost 5 bases and 4 bases, in that order; junction bases with no gene match: 11. The CDR3 loop reads CASSRLAGGSSGPDTQYF. Here the CDR3 DNA reads TGTGCCAGCAGTCGACTAGCGGGAGGGTCTTCCGGCCCAGATACGCAGTATTTT.

This chain joins TRBV28 and TRBJ2-1; 10 nucleotides match TRBD1. The CDR3 extends over 15 amino acids. CDR1 and CDR2 from the germline V gene are MDHEN and SYDVKM. V was pared by 4 bases and J by 7 bases, with 7 bases of the junction left unmatched. The CDR3 loop is CASSSRQGAGNEQFF. The CDR3 DNA sequence: TGTGCCAGCAGTTCCCGACAGGGGGCAGGGAATGAGCAGTTCTTC.

This clone was seen more than once but under ten times. J is TRBJ1-2 and V is TRBV6-2 or TRBV6-3; tentatively, D is TRBD1 (5 bases). The germline gives CDR1 MNHEY, CDR2 SVGEGT. The V gene lost 2 bases and the J gene lost 4 bases, with 8 bases spanning the gap. This CDR3 is 13 amino acids long. CDR3 nucleotide sequence: TGTGCCAGCAGTTACGACAGTCTCTATGGCTACACCTTC. Its translation: CASSYDSLYGYTF.

This chain links TRBV7-2 with TRBJ1-6, with 12 bases lining up with TRBD1. Trimming took 4 bases from V and 7 from J; bases not matched to a gene: 8. Germline V CDR1 and CDR2: SGHTA, FQGNSA. CDR3 size: 17 residues. Here the CDR3 reads CASSSLFGTGGNSPLHF. The CDR3 DNA reads TGTGCCAGCAGCTCGTTGTTTGGGACAGGGGGCAATTCACCCCTCCACTTT.

The chain recombines TRBV27 with TRBJ2-7, with a tentative D call TRBD2 (5 bases). Deletions cut 3 bases from V and 0 bases from J, with 12 bases between. Germline V lookup: CDR1 MNHEY, CDR2 SMNVEV (reference sequence). The CDR3 has 15 residues. CDR3 nucleotides: TGTGCCAGCAGTTTTAGAGCGGCTGTCTCCTACGAGCAGTACTTC. Encoded protein: CASSFRAAVSYEQYF.

The chain uses TRBV7-2 and TRBJ2-6; no firm D call. Germline-derived CDR1 and CDR2 are SGHTA and FQGNSA. Trimming removed 1 base at V and 2 bases at J, with 6 bases between. CDR3 length: 15 residues. CDR3 nucleotide sequence: TGTGCCAGCAGCTTAGGTGGCCCTGGGGCCAACGTCCTGACTTTC. Translating it yields CASSLGGPGANVLTF.

This chain uses TRBV5-4 with TRBJ2-2; TRBD1 agrees at 8 bases. The V segment lost 0 bases and the J segment 5 bases; nucleotides outside the gene matches: 3. The CDR3 is 15 residues long. Germline V gene sequence: CDR1 SGHNT, CDR2 YYREEE (reference sequence). The CDR3 region has the DNA TGTGCCAGCAGCTTGGACAGGGGGTTGACCGGGGAGCTGTTTTTT. Protein: CASSLDRGLTGELFF.

V is TRBV5-5 and J is TRBJ1-1; a weak D match, TRBD1 (5 bases). Germline CDR1 and CDR2: SGHKS and YYEKEE (reference sequence). The V and J ends lost 3 bases and 1 base respectively, with 10 bases between them. This CDR3 has 14 amino acids. The CDR3 sequence is CASSWGTQNTEAFF. As DNA, the CDR3 is TGTGCCAGCAGCTGGGGCACACAGAACACTGAAGCTTTCTTT. Variable domain in full (rest from reference TRBV5-5 and TRBJ1-1): DAGVTQSPTHLIKTRGQQVTLRCSPISGHKSVSWYQQVLGQGPQFIFQYYEKEERGRGNFPDRFSARQFPNYSSELNVNALLLGDSALYLCASSWGTQNTEAFFGQGTRLTVV.

The V call is TRBV18, the J call TRBJ2-7; 9 nucleotides line up with TRBD1. Germline values: CDR1 KGHSH, CDR2 LQKENI. The ends lost 5 bases at V and 6 bases at J; junction bases unmatched: 8. The CDR3 sequence is 14 residues long. This chain's CDR3 is CASSVGQGKTEQYF. The DNA of the CDR3 is TGTGCCAGCTCAGTGGGACAGGGAAAAACCGAGCAGTACTTC.

The chain is built from TRBV9 and TRBJ2-2; 9 nucleotides line up with TRBD2. The V segment lost 0 bases and the J segment 6 bases; nucleotides outside the gene matches: 6. The CDR3 covers 16 residues. Per germline, CDR1 SGDLS and CDR2 YYNGEE. DNA of the CDR3: TGTGCCAGCAGCGTAGGCGGGACTAGCCGAGCCGGGGAGCTGTTTTTT. This encodes CASSVGGTSRAGELFF.

The J gene is TRBJ1-4, the V gene TRBV15; the D gene is possibly TRBD1 (5 bases). Per germline, CDR1 LNHNV and CDR2 YYDKDF (reference sequence). The V gene lost 5 bases and the J gene lost 7 bases, with 20 bases spanning the gap. This CDR3 spans 16 amino acids. Written as DNA, the CDR3 is TGTGCCACCAGCGGACGAGCAGGGATTTTGGGTGAAAAACTGTTTTTT. Translation: CATSGRAGILGEKLFF.

This clone appeared once. The chain is built from TRBV7-2 and TRBJ2-7, with TRBD2 identical over 8 bases. Germline CDR1 and CDR2: SGHTA and FQGNSA. The CDR3 is 15 amino acids. With V trimmed by 5 bases and J by 5 bases, 11 bases remained unmatched. The CDR3 loop is CASSLPTGGPHEQYF. The CDR3 DNA is TGTGCCAGCAGCCTCCCTACGGGAGGGCCCCACGAGCAGTACTTC. Combining the CDR3 with reference TRBV7-2 and TRBJ2-7 gives the whole variable domain GAGVSQSPSNKVTEKGKDVELRCDPISGHTALYWYRQSLGQGLEFLIYFQGNSAPDKSGLPSDRFSAERTGGSVSTLTIQRTQQEDSAVYLCASSLPTGGPHEQYFGPGTRLTVT.

The V and J genes are TRBV7-9 and TRBJ2-7; weak D call: TRBD2 (5 bases). The V gene's germline CDR1 is SEHNR and CDR2 FQNEAQ (reference sequence). CDR3 length: 13 amino acids. V was clipped by 3 bases and J by 5 bases, with 11 bases between them. This chain's CDR3 is CASSFPGNDEQYF. The DNA for the CDR3 is TGTGCCAGCAGCTTCCCCGGGAATGACGAGCAGTACTTC.

This chain uses TRBV10-3 with TRBJ2-7; 9 bases map to TRBD1. Germline CDR1 is ENHRY and CDR2 is SYGVKD. The V gene end was trimmed by 10 bases and the J gene end by 7 bases; junction bases not matched to a gene: 11. The CDR3 runs to 13 residues. The CDR3 nucleotides read TGTGCCACTTCCGGGACAGGGAGGGGAGAGCAGTACTTC. Translating it yields CATSGTGRGEQYF.

The rearrangement uses TRBV7-9 and TRBJ1-1; no definite D call. V was shortened by 7 bases and J by 3 bases, with 12 bases between the two germline ends. The CDR3 covers 13 residues. Germline V CDR1 and CDR2: SEHNR, FQNEAQ (reference sequence). This chain's CDR3 is CASNRAADTEAFF. The CDR3, as DNA: TGTGCCAGCAACCGTGCGGCTGACACTGAAGCTTTCTTT.

The chain recombines TRBV6-2 or TRBV6-3 with TRBJ2-5; the D is unclear. The V end was cut by 0 bases, the J end by 5 bases, with 4 bases between. The CDR3 length is 12 residues. CDR1 MNHEY and CDR2 SVGEGT come from the germline V gene. CDR3 DNA sequence: TGTGCCAGCAGTTACTCCGGGGAGACCCAGTACTTC. Translated: CASSYSGETQYF.

The rearrangement joins TRBV19 to TRBJ2-7; 12 bases line up with TRBD2. V was clipped by 6 bases and J by 0 bases; unmatched bases: 3. The CDR3 contains 15 residues. Germline V gene data show CDR1 as LNHDA and CDR2 as SQIVND (reference sequence). The CDR3 sequence: CASSLAGGSSYEQYF. CDR3 coding DNA: TGTGCCAGTAGCCTAGCGGGAGGGAGCTCCTACGAGCAGTACTTC.

The chain links TRBV19 to TRBJ2-5; D perhaps matches TRBD2 (6 bases). The germline gives CDR1 LNHDA, CDR2 SQIVND (reference sequence). V lost 5 bases and J 5 bases, leaving 18 bases between the germline ends. This CDR3 comprises 15 residues. CDR3 DNA sequence: TGTGCCAGTAGTCCTGGGACTGTCTTTCGGGAGACCCAGTACTTC. This codes for CASSPGTVFRETQYF.